This TCR beta chain was sequenced for a study of T-cell reconstitution after alpha-beta-depleted transplantation in children (dated by TCRdb to about 2016). With respect to the entire study: Using TCR repertoire profiling, the study followed T-cell immune reconstitution in a quantitative way in children after TCRalphabeta/CD19-depleted allogeneic hematopoietic cell transplantation. Points the paper makes about the study in general: In some patients, the high TCRbeta diversity seen at day 60 was put down to recipient T cells and intrathymic progenitors that had survived conditioning. Over subsequent months, a decline in hyperexpanded clone frequencies was noted, and after one year, T-cell counts and TCRbeta diversity were mostly ascribed to newly produced T cells. About two months after transplant, the apparently early recovery of alphabetaT-cell counts reportedly depended on just several hundred clones that had expanded rapidly and came from non-depleted graft cells.

With regard to this clonotype: The antigen it recognizes is unknown. Base quality data are lacking; no much larger clone is found one base away.

According to the study, the label for this sample's time point signals: day 60 (about 2 months) after transplantation. Reading the label with the study, this specimen's treatment or condition is: allogeneic hematopoietic cell transplantation with graft depleted of TCRalphabeta T cells and CD19 B cells. The transplant recipients were children given TCRalphabeta/CD19-depleted allogeneic hematopoietic cell grafts. Sequences KGHDR (CDR1) and SFDVKD (CDR2) are obtained from the germline V gene. Inclusive of the bounding cysteine and phenylalanine, the CDR3 is 15 residues long. Of all the DNA, just the CDR3 is kept, 45 bases in frame from base 1. Trimming takes 4 bases off V and 4 bases off J; junction bases not matched to a gene: 4. Library prep was done by PCR. The data were produced on an Illumina HiSeq 2500. To normalize quantification of the TCRbeta repertoire, the TCR libraries were built with molecular barcoding that relied on unique molecular identifiers. TCRdb ran its own pipeline on the public reads, namely fastp trimming at Q25 and MiXCR clone calling, and kept in-frame beta chains. For every CDR3 protein sequence, its rows merge into one entry that carries the most common genes and DNA. A total of roughly 49,000 distinct CDR3 sequences appear in this sample, around 8.8% of them only once. Approximately 25% of the sample lies in the top ten.

This sequence was found in a male patient aged 2 to 10 who had a stem cell transplant for chronic granulomatous disease, so the T cells may come from the graft donor. The rearrangement combines TRBV24-1 with TRBJ2-2; TRBD1 aligns with 8 central bases. Sequenced material: PBMCs, mostly from graft donor cells, taken 60 days after TCRalphabeta/CD19-depleted stem cell transplant. The CDR3 corresponds to CATSDRQGPTGELFF. The DNA sequence is as follows: TGTGCCACCAGTGACCGACAGGGGCCCACCGGGGAGCTGTTTTTT.